In this sample, the clone carrying this T cell receptor beta chain is medium-sized. What it recognizes is unknown. TCRdb passed the 5' RACE reads through MiXCR, listing each CDR3 protein once. The table includes 7,500 to 9,000 distinct CDR3 sequences, approximately 7% detected once. The time point is: sample taken at primary tumor resection. Germline V gene lookup returns CDR1 MGHDK and CDR2 SYGVNS. This CDR3 has 14 amino acids. V was shortened by 8 bases and J by 2 bases, with 13 bases between the two germline ends. These data are taken from a study of spatial heterogeneity in lung cancer. Findings and limits, study-wide: Counts of expanded alpha and beta TCRs within tumors tracked the tumor nonsynonymous mutation count.

The sample was lung tumor tissue, taken at surgery. V is TRBV25-1 and J is TRBJ2-1; the D gene is possibly TRBD2 (6 bases). This sequence was found in a male donor with early-stage non-small cell lung cancer. CDR3 nucleotide sequence: TGTGCCAGCTCCTCGGGAGTCCCCTACAATGAGCAGTTCTTC. It translates to CASSSGVPYNEQFF.